This T cell receptor beta chain was captured in a study of cytomegalovirus exposure and HLA in healthy donors. The wider study: The study's early data release held some 85 million unique TCRs from HLA-typed donors. Among over 350 genotyped donors, about 85% fell in the Caucasian-associated ancestry cluster. Overall study findings and caveats: The analysis excluded some indistinguishable V segments, including TRBV6-2 and TRBV6-3. In a later analysis, the majority of CMV-associated beta chains seemingly showed HLA restriction.

Primers included in the PCR were 60 Vbeta and 13 Jbeta primers. Sequencing used immunoSEQ multiplex PCR; TCRdb keeps in-frame clones, though not all of them. The repertoire has 190,000 or so clones, approximately 82% of them found once; the top ten carry roughly 10%. In regard to this clone: The antigen is undetermined.

Germline V gene lookup returns CDR1 WNHNN and CDR2 SYGVQD (reference sequence). The CDR3 runs to 18 residues. J gave up 3 bases and V 0 bases, and 11 bases lay outside the gene matches. The V gene is TRBV10-1, the J gene TRBJ2-7; TRBD2 aligns across 10 bases. Material for sequencing was PBMCs. The receptor was derived from a woman aged 45-60 years in good health and CMV-seropositive. The CDR3 DNA sequence: TGCGCCAGCAGTGAGTCGAGGCCCCTAGCGGGGGACCACTACGAGCAGTACTTC. Amino acids: CASSESRPLAGDHYEQYF.